This T cell receptor (beta chain) came from a study of blood T cell repertoires in COVID-19. About the study: The United States, Italy and Spain provided the acute and convalescent COVID-19 samples. T cells, B-cell-depleted T cells, or PBMCs supplied cDNA or gDNA.

Sequencing used immunoSEQ multiplex PCR; TCRdb keeps in-frame clones, though not all of them. The sample carries about 500,000 clones, 85% to 90% recorded once. This sequence was found in a woman between 45 and 65 years old with COVID-19, enrolled during active disease. Sequencing was carried out using peripheral blood.

The CDR3 nucleotides are TGTGCCAGCAGCTTAGTCGGGAGCTCCTACAATGAGCAGTTCTTC. As protein: CASSLVGSSYNEQFF. The chain combines TRBV7-2 with TRBJ2-1, with D possibly matching TRBD2 (6 bases). The CDR3 has 15 amino acids. Germline assignment: CDR1 SGHTA and CDR2 FQGNSA. The V end lost 1 base, the J end lost 0 bases, and 7 bases lay between the germline ends.